One TCR beta chain is described in this entry. This sample is part of a study of CD8 T cells in Susac syndrome. TCR beta sequencing covered blood CD8+ and CD4+ T cells. Healthy donors, matched for age and sex, constituted the control group. TEMRA cells were enriched by FACS, and CD4+ and CD8+ T cells were negatively isolated. The CDR3 sequence is 15 residues long. Germline values: CDR1 SGHRS, CDR2 YFSETQ. Trimming pared 4 bases from V and 1 base from J, leaving 14 bases between. Reverse transcription of roughly 0.5 to 1 ug RNA was performed with random hexamers. The authors amplified TCR beta CDR3 across 54 Vbeta and 13 Jbeta using immunoSEQ multiplex PCR. One entry per CDR3 protein results from TCRdb running MiXCR on the immunoSEQ multiplex PCR reads. Among approximately 160,000 distinct CDR3 sequences listed, around 95% were seen once.

The sequence came from a human donor in good health. The specimen sequenced was CD4+ T cells from PBMCs. The chain uses TRBV5-1 and TRBJ2-5; D remains ambiguous. The CDR3 nucleotides read TGCGCCAGCAGCCTTACGGACGGATTCCAAGAGACCCAGTACTTC. It codes for CASSLTDGFQETQYF.